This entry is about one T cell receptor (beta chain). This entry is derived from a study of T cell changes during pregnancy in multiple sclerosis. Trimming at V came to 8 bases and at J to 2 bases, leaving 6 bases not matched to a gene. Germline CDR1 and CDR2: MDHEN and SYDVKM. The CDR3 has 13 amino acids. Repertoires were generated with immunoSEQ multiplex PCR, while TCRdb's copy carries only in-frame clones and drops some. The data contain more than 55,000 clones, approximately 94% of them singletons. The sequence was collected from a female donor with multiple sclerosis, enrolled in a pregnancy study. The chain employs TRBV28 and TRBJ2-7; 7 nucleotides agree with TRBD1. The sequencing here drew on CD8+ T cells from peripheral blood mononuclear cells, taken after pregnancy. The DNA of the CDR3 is TGTGCCAGCGCCTCGGGACAGACCTACGAGCAGTACTTC. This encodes CASASGQTYEQYF.